The present entry profiles one T cell receptor (beta chain) with its context. The data are from a study of glioma-infiltrating T cells after dendritic cell vaccination. The sample's time point: after dendritic cell vaccination, including at tumor progression/relapse. V lost 6 bases and J lost 8; bases outside the gene matches: 8. Germline V lookup: CDR1 MNHEY, CDR2 SVGAGI. CDR3 size: 16 residues. Measured with immunoSEQ multiplex PCR; TCRdb has only the in-frame clones, and not every one. Of 99,000 or so clones in the sample, roughly 89% were seen once. The receptor's source is a human donor with glioblastoma. The sample consisted of blood, taken after dendritic cell vaccination. The V gene is TRBV6-5, the J gene TRBJ2-3; 16 nucleotides agree with TRBD2. The CDR3 sequence: CASRYGTSGRAATQYF. CDR3 DNA: TGTGCCAGCAGATACGGGACTAGCGGGAGGGCAGCTACGCAGTATTTT.